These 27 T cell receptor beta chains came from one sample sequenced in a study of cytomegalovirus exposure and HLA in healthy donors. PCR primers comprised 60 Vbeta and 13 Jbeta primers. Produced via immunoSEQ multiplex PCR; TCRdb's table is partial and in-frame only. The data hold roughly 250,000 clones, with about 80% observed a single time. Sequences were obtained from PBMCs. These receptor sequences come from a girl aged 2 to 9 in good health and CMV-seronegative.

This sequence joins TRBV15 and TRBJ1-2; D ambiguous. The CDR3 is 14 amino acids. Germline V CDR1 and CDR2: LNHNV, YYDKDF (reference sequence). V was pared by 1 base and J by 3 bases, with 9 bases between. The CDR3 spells CATSRGGDHYGYTF. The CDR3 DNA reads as TGTGCCACCAGCAGAGGGGGAGACCACTATGGCTACACCTTC.

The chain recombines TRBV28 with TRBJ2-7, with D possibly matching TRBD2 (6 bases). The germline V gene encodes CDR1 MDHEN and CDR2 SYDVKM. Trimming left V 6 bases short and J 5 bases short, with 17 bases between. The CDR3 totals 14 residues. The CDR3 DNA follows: TGTGCCAGCAGCCCTACTCAGGGAGGAGACGAGCAGTACTTC. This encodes CASSPTQGGDEQYF.

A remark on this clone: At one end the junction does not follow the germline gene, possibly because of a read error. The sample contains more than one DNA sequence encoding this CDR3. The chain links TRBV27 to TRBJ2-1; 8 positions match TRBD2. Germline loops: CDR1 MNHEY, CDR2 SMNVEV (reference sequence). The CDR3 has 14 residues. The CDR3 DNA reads TGTGCCAGCAACAACGGGGGGGCCTACAATGAGCAATTCTTC. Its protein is CASNNGGAYNEQFF.

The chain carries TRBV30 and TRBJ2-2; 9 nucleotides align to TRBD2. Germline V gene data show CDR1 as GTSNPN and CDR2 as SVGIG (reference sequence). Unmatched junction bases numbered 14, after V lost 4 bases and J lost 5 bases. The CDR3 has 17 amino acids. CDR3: CAWKLGGGAMGTGELFF. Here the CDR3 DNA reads TGTGCCTGGAAATTGGGCGGGGGGGCAATGGGAACCGGGGAGCTGTTTTTT.

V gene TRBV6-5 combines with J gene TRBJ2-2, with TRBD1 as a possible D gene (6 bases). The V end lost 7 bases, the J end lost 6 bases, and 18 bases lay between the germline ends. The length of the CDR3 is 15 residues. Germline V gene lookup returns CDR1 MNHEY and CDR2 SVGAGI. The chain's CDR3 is CASTYLPWGPGELFF. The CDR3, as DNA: TGTGCCAGCACCTACCTCCCCTGGGGGCCCGGGGAGCTGTTTTTT.

CDR3 coding DNA: TGTGCCATCAGTGAGTCGAAAGGCGGATCGAACACTGAAGCTTTCTTT. Translation: CAISESKGGSNTEAFF. The rearrangement links TRBV10-3 to TRBJ1-1; no definite D call. CDR3 length: 16 residues. Deletions cut 0 bases from V and 1 base from J, with 12 bases between. The germline CDR1 and CDR2 sequences are ENHRY and SYGVKD.

The CDR3 nucleotides are TGTGCCAGTAGTATTAACAGGAACACTGAAGCTTTCTTT. It encodes CASSINRNTEAFF. This chain uses TRBV19 with TRBJ1-1; D is uncertain. V gave up 3 bases and J gave up 1 base, with 6 bases separating them. Per the germline V gene, CDR1 is LNHDA and CDR2 is SQIVND (reference sequence). The CDR3 runs 13 residues.

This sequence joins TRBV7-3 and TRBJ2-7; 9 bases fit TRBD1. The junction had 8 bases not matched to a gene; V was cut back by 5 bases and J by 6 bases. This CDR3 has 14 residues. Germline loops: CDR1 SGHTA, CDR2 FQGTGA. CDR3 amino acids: CASSPWTGAREQYF. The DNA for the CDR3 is TGTGCCAGCAGCCCCTGGACAGGGGCGCGCGAGCAGTACTTC.

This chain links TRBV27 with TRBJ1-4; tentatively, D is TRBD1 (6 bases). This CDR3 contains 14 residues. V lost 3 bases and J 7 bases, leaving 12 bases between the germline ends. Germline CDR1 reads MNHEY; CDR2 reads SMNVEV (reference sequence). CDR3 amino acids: CASSFQGFAEKLFF. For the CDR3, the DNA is TGTGCCAGCAGTTTTCAGGGGTTTGCTGAAAAACTGTTTTTT.

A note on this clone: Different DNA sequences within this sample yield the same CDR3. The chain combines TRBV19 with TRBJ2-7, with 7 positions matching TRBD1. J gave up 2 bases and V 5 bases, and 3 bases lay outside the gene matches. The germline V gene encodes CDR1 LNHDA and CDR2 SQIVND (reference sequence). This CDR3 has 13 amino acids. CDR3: CASSPGQTYEQYF. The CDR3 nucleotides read TGTGCCAGTAGTCCGGGACAGACCTACGAGCAGTACTTC. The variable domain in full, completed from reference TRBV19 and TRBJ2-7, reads DGGITQSPKYLFRKEGQNVTLSCEQNLNHDAMYWYRQDPGQGLRLIYYSQIVNDFQKGDIAEGYSVSREKKESFPLTVTSAQKNPTAFYLCASSPGQTYEQYFGPGTRLTVT.

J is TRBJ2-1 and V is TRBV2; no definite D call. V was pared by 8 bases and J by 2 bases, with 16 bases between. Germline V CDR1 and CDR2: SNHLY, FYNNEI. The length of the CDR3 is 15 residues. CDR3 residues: CASDPMGTAYNEQFF. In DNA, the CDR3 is TGTGCCAGCGATCCAATGGGCACCGCCTACAATGAGCAGTTCTTC.

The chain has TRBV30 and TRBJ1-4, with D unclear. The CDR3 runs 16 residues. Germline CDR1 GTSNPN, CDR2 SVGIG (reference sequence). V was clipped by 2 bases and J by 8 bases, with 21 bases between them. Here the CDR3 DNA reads TGTGCCTGGAGTTTCCGCCGGGTGAGAGGGTGGGAAAAACTGTTTTTT. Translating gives CAWSFRRVRGWEKLFF.

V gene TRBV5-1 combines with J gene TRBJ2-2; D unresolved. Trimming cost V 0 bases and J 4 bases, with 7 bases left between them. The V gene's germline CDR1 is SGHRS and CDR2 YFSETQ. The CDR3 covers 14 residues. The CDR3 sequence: CASSLDSATGELFF. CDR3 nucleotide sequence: TGCGCCAGCAGCTTGGACTCCGCCACCGGGGAGCTGTTTTTT.

CDR3 sequence reads: CASSTDRGTYEQYF. Written as DNA, the CDR3 is TGTGCCAGCAGTACAGACAGGGGCACCTACGAGCAGTACTTC. J is TRBJ2-7 and V is TRBV6-5, with 8 nucleotides matching TRBD1. The length of the CDR3 is 14 residues. J lost 2 bases, V lost 5 bases, and 5 bases had no gene match. Germline CDR1 is MNHEY and CDR2 is SVGAGI.

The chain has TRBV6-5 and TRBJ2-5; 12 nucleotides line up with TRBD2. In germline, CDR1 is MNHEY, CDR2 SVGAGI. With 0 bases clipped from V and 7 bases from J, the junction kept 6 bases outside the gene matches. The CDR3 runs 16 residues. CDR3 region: CASSYSTSGRLGTQYF. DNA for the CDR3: TGTGCCAGCAGTTACTCGACTAGCGGGAGACTCGGGACCCAGTACTTC.

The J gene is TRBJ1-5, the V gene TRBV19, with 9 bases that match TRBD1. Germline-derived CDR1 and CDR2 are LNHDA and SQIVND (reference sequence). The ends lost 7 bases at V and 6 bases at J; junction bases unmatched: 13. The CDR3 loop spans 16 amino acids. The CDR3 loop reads CASTRYKQGAGQPQHF. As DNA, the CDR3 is TGTGCCAGTACCCGTTACAAACAGGGGGCAGGTCAGCCCCAGCATTTT.

The CDR3 loop is CASSHFGLYEQYF. The CDR3, as DNA: TGTGCCAGCAGCCACTTTGGTCTCTACGAGCAGTACTTC. The chain couples TRBV5-4 to TRBJ2-7; D gene ambiguous. The CDR3 sequence is 13 residues long. V was pared by 4 bases and J by 3 bases, with 11 bases between. In germline, CDR1 is SGHNT, CDR2 YYREEE (reference sequence).

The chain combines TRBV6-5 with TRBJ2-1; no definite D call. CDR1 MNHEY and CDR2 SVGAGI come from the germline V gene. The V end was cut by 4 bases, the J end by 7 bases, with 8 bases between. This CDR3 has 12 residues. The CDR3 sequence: CASSSMFNEQFF. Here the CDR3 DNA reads TGTGCCAGCAGTTCTATGTTTAATGAGCAGTTCTTC.

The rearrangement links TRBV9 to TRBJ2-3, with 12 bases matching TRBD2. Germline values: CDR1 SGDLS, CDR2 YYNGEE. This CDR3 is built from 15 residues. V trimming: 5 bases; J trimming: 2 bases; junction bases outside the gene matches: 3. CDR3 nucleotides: TGTGCCAGCAGGGCTAGCGGGGGGGCCACAGATACGCAGTATTTT. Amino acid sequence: CASRASGGATDTQYF.

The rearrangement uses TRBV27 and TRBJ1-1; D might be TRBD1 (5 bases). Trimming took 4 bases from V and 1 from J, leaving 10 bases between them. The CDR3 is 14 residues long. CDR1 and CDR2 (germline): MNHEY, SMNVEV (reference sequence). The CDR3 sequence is CASSWQTGNTEAFF. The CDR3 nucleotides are TGTGCCAGCAGTTGGCAAACAGGGAACACTGAAGCTTTCTTT.

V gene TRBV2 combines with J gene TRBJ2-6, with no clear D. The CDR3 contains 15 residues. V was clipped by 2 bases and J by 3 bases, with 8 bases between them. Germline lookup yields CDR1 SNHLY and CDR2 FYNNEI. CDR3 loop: CASSEMEIGANVLTF. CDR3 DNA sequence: TGTGCCAGCAGTGAAATGGAGATTGGGGCCAACGTCCTGACTTTC.

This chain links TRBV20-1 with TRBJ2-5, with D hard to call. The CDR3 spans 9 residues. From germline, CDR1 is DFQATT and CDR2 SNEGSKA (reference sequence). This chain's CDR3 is CVSQETQYF. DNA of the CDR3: TGCGTATCCCAAGAGACCCAGTACTTC.

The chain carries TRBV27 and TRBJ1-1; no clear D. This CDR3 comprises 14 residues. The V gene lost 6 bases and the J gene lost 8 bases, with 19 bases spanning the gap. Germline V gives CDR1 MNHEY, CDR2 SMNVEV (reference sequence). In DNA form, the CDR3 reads TGTGCCAGCAGCGCCGAGAGGGTCATCCCCGAAGCTTTCTTT. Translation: CASSAERVIPEAFF.

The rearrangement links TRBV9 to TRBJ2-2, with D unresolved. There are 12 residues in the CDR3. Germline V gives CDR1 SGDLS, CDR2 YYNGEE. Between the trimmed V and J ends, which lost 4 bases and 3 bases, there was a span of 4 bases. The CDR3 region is CASSPYTGELFF. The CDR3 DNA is TGTGCCAGCAGCCCTTACACCGGGGAGCTGTTTTTT. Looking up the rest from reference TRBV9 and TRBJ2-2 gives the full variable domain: DSGVTQTPKHLITATGQRVTLRCSPRSGDLSVYWYQQSLDQGLQFLIQYYNGEERAKGNILERFSAQQFPDLHSELNLSSLELGDSALYFCASSPYTGELFFGEGSRLTVL.

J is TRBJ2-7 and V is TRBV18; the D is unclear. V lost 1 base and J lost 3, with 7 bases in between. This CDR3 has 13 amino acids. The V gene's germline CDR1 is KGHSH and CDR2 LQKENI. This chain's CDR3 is CASSPQSLYEQYF. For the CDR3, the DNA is TGTGCCAGCTCACCACAATCTCTCTACGAGCAGTACTTC.

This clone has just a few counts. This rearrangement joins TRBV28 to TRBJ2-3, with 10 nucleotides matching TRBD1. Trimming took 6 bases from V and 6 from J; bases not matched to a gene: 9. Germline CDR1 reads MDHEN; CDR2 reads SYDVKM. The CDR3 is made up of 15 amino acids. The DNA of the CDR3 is TGTGCCAGCAGCCCGGACAGGGGGTTTAGGGATACGCAGTATTTT. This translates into CASSPDRGFRDTQYF.

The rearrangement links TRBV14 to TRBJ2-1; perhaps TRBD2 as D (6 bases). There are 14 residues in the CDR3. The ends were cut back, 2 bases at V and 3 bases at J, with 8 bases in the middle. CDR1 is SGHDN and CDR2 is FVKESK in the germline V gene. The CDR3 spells CASSQRLDYNEQFF. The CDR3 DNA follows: TGTGCCAGCAGCCAACGACTAGACTACAATGAGCAGTTCTTC.